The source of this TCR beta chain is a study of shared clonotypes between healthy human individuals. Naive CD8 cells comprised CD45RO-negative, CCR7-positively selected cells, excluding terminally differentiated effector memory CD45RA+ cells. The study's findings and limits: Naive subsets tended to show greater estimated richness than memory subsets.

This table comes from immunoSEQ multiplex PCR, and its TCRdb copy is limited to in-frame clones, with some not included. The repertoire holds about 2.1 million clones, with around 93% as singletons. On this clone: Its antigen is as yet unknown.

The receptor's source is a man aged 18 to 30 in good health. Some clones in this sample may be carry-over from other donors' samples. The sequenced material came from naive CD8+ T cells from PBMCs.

The CDR3 DNA sequence: TGTGCCAGCAGTTGGGACCATCGAGCGAACACTGAAGCTTTCTTT. This sequence encodes CASSWDHRANTEAFF. This chain connects TRBV6-1 to TRBJ1-1; a weak D match, TRBD1 (5 bases). Germline V gene data show CDR1 as MNHNS and CDR2 as SASEGT. This CDR3 is 15 amino acids long. V was trimmed by 5 bases and J by 1 base, leaving 14 bases between them.